This T cell receptor (beta chain) was identified in a study of vaccination effects on CD4 cells after COVID-19. Sequencing was performed with immunoSEQ multiplex PCR; in TCRdb, only in-frame clones are kept and a portion is missing. The sample contains 50,000 or so clones, over 60% of which appear only once. On roughly day 9 of culture, CD4+ T cells were separated out. Confirmation by PCR established that the person had SARS-CoV-2 infection between March and December 2020. BNT162b2 vaccine or mRNA-1273 vaccine was given to participants in two doses. Trimming took off 5 bases at V and 4 bases at J, with 9 bases between the two ends. Germline CDR1 and CDR2: MNHEY and SVGEGT. The CDR3 covers 13 residues. As regards this clone: Its target is unknown.

The sequence derives from a human donor who had a prior SARS-CoV-2 infection. The material was CD4+ T cells from PBMCs cultured without peptide, obtained after COVID-19 vaccination. This chain links TRBV6-2 or TRBV6-3 with TRBJ2-1, with D maybe TRBD2 (5 bases). The CDR3 DNA reads as TGTGCCAGCAGTGACACGGGGTACAATGAGCAGTTCTTC. This codes for CASSDTGYNEQFF.